A few counts support the clone carrying this TCR beta chain. The data belong to a study of blood T cell repertoires in COVID-19. Generated by immunoSEQ multiplex PCR, the TCRdb table keeps only in-frame clones and is missing some. This table holds 75,000 to 100,000 clones, 80% to 90% found once. The V and J ends lost 4 bases and 5 bases, in that order; junction bases with no gene match: 7. This CDR3 has 14 residues. Per the germline V gene, CDR1 is MGHDK and CDR2 is SYGVNS. The sample taken for sequencing was peripheral blood. The rearrangement joins TRBV25-1 to TRBJ2-7; TRBD1 aligns across 8 bases. The sequence was obtained from a human donor with acute or convalescent COVID-19. The donor label of this sample is uncertain. CDR3 in amino acids: CASSARTGPHEQYF. CDR3 nucleotides: TGTGCCAGCAGTGCCCGGACAGGGCCCCACGAGCAGTACTTC.